This T cell receptor (beta chain) was sequenced in a study of neurological immune-mediated disorders. Unsorted libraries were generated from 2 million PBMCs. These cells had been stored in RNAlater at -80 C. Whenever a sequencing run was performed, it yielded over 170 million TCR-beta sequences from 15-18 subjects. Via MiXCR, TCRdb re-called the 5' RACE reads, giving one row per CDR3 protein. The table includes over 35,000 distinct CDR3 sequences, roughly 2.5% detected once. Trimming took off 6 bases at V and 0 bases at J, with 13 bases between the two ends. The CDR3 runs 14 residues. The germline V gene has CDR1 DFQATT and CDR2 SNEGSKA (reference sequence).

The source material was PBMCs. The clonotype was recovered from a man younger than 45 with multiple sclerosis. This sequence joins TRBV20-1 and TRBJ2-3; possible D gene TRBD1, 5 bases. The CDR3, as DNA: TGCAGTGCAATTAACAGGCTAAGCACAGATACGCAGTATTTT. It encodes CSAINRLSTDTQYF.